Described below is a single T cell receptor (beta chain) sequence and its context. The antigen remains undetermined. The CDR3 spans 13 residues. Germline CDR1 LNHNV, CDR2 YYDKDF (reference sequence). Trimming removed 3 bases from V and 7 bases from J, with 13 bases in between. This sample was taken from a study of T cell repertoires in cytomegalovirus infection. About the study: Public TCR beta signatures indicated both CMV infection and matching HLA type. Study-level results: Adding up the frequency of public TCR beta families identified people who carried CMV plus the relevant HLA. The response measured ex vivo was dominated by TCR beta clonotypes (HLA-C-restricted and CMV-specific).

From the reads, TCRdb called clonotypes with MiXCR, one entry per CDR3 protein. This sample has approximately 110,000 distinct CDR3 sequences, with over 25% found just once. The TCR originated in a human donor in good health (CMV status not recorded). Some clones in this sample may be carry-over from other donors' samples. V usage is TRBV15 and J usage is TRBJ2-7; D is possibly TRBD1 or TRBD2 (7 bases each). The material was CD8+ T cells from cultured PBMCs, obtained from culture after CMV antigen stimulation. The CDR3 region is CATSSHRGGEQYF. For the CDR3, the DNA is TGTGCCACCAGCAGCCACAGGGGAGGGGAGCAGTACTTC.